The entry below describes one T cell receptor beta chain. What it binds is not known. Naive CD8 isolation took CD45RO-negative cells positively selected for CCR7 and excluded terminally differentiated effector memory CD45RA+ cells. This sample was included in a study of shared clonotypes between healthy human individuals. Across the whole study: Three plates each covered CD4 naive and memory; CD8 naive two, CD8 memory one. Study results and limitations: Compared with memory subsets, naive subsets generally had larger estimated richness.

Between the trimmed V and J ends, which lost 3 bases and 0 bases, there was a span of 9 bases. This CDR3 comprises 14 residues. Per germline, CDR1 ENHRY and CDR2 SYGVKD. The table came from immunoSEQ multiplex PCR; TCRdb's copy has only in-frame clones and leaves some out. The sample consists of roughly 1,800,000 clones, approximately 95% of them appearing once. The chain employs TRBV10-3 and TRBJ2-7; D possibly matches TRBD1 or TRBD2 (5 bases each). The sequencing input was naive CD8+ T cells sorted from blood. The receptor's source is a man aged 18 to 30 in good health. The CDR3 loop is CAISEVGASYEQYF. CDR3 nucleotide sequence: TGTGCCATCAGTGAAGTCGGGGCCTCCTACGAGCAGTACTTC.